Detailed here is one T cell receptor (beta chain). As yet, its antigen is unknown. This CDR3 region has 17 residues. Germline V gene lookup returns CDR1 SGHTA and CDR2 FQGNSA. The entry originates in a study of monozygotic twins with inflammatory bowel disease. General observations from the study: Possibly because of limited power, concordant and discordant twins showed no difference in repertoire similarity. Among IBD patients, TCRbeta diversity (inverse Simpson) was lower than in healthy co-twins. A single strong clonotype or signal linked to IBD was not supported.

TCRdb re-called the 5' RACE reads; one entry per CDR3 protein, DNA not given. Its listing shows some 150,000 distinct CDR3 sequences. Source material: blood. V and J are TRBV7-2 and TRBJ2-1; the D gene TCRdb calls, TRBD2, cannot be checked with no DNA. The clonotype comes from a human donor with ulcerative colitis or Crohn's disease, or a healthy co-twin of an affected twin (not recorded which). The CDR3 region is CASSFILAEDLYNEQFF.